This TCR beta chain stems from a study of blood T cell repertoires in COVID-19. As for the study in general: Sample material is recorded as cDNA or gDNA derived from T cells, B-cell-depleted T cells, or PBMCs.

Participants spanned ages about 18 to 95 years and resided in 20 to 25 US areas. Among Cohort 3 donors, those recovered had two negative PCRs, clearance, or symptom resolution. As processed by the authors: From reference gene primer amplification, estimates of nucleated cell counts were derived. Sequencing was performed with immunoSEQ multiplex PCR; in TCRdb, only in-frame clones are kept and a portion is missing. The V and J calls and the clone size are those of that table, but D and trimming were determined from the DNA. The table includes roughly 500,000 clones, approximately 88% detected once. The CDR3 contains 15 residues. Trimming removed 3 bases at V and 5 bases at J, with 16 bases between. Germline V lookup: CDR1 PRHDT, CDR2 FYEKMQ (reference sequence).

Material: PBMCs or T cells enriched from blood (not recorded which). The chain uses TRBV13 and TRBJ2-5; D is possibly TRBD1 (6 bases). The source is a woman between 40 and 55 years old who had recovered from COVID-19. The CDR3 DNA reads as TGTGCCAGCAGCTTCGGACAGAATGGGATGGAGACCCAGTACTTC. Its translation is CASSFGQNGMETQYF.